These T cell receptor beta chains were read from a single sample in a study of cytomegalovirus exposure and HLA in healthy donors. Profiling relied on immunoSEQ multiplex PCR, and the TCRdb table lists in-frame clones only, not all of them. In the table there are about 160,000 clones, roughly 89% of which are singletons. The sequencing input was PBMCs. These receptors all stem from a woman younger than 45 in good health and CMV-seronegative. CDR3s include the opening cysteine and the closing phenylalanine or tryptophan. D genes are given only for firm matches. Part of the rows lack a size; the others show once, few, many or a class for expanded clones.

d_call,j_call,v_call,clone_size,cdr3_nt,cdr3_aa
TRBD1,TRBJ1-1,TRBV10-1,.,TGCGCCAGCAGTGGACAGGGGGTTGAAGCTTTCTTT,CASSGQGVEAFF
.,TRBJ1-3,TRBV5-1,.,TGCGCCAGCAGCGGTGGCTTCTCTGGAAACACCATATATTTT,CASSGGFSGNTIYF
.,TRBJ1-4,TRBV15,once,TGTGCCACCAGCAGAGTAGCTAATGAAAAACTGTTTTTT,CATSRVANEKLFF
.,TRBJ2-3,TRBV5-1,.,TGCGCCAGCAGCTCTACTAGGGATACGCAGTATTTT,CASSSTRDTQYF
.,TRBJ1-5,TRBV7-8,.,TGTGCCAGCAGCTTGACAGACCGCAATCAGCCCCAGCATTTT,CASSLTDRNQPQHF
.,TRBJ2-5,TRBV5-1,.,TGCGCCAGCAGCTGGGGACTGCGTCGAGAGACCCAGTACTTC,CASSWGLRRETQYF
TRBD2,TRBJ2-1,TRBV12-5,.,TGTGCTAGTGGTTTGGTATTGGGGACTAGCACTTTCCAGCAGTTCTTC,CASGLVLGTSTFQQFF
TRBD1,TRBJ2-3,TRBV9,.,TGTGCCAGCAGCGTAGTTGGGACAGGGTACACAGATACGCAGTATTTT,CASSVVGTGYTDTQYF
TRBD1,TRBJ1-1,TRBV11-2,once,TGTGCCAGCAGCCCTGACAGGGGGCTCGCTGAAGCTTTCTTT,CASSPDRGLAEAFF
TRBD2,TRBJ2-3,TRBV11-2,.,TGTGCCAGCAGCTCATTGGGGGGGGACCCAGATACGCAGTATTTT,CASSSLGGDPDTQYF
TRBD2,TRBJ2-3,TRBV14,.,TGTGCCAGCAGCCTTGCCCTAGCGGGAGGGAGCACAGATACGCAGTATTTT,CASSLALAGGSTDTQYF
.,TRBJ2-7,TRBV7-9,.,TGTGCCAGCAGCCAAACTGAAACCTACGAGCAGTACTTC,CASSQTETYEQYF
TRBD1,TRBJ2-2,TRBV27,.,TGTGCCAGCAGTTTGGGACAGGGACTGGTCGGGGAGCTGTTTTTT,CASSLGQGLVGELFF
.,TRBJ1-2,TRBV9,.,TGTGCCAGCAGCCCGGGTGGCCAGTTCTTAGGCTATGGCTACACCTTC,CASSPGGQFLGYGYTF
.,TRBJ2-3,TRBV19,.,TGTGCCAGTAGCCAGGCGGGACAGAGCACAGATACGCAGTATTTT,CASSQAGQSTDTQYF
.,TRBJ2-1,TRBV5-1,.,TGCGCCAGCAGCGGAGTACCGGGTTGGGAGCAGTTCTTC,CASSGVPGWEQFF
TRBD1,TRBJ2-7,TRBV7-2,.,TGTGCCAGCAGCCCGACAGGGGGGTCCTACGAGCAGTACTTC,CASSPTGGSYEQYF
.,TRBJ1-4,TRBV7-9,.,TGTGCCAGCAGCTTAGGTTACAGTACTAATGAAAAACTGTTTTTT,CASSLGYSTNEKLFF
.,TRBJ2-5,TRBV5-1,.,TGCGCCAGCAGCCCTTCTGGTGAGGAGACCCAGTACTTC,CASSPSGEETQYF
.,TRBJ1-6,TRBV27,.,TGTGCCAGCAGTTTAGGAACCCCGCGGTATTCACCCCTCCACTTT,CASSLGTPRYSPLHF